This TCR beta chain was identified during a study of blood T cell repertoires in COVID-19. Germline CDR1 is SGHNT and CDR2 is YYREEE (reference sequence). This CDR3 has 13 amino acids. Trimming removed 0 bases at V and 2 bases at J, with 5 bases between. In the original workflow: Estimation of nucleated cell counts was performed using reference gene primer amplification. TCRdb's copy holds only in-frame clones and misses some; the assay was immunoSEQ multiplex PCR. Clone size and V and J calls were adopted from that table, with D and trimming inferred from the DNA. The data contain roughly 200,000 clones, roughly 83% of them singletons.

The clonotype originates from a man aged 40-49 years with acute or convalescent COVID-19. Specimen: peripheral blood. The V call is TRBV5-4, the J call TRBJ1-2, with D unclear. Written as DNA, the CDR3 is TGTGCCAGCAGCTTGGGTCTGAACTATGGCTACACCTTC. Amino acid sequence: CASSLGLNYGYTF.